Sequencing of this T cell receptor beta chain was carried out in a study of cytomegalovirus exposure and HLA in healthy donors. Germline V gene lookup returns CDR1 SGHTA and CDR2 FQGNSA. V lost 4 bases to trimming and J lost 1 base, with 13 bases between them. The length of the CDR3 is 15 residues. PCR involved 60 Vbeta and 13 Jbeta primers. The data were produced by immunoSEQ multiplex PCR, yet TCRdb's version contains in-frame clones alone and is incomplete. Of some 210,000 clones listed, over 60% are singletons. This TCR was recovered from a woman aged 25 to 39 in good health and CMV-seropositive. The sequencing sample was made of PBMCs. The chain couples TRBV7-2 to TRBJ1-1, with a weak D call TRBD1 (5 bases). CDR3 in amino acids: CASSSRGTENTEAFF. The CDR3 DNA is TGTGCCAGCAGCTCACGCGGGACGGAGAACACTGAAGCTTTCTTT.